These 19 T cell receptor beta chains share one sample of origin, sequenced in a study of graft-versus-host responses after intestinal transplantation. Measured with immunoSEQ multiplex PCR; TCRdb has only the in-frame clones, and not every one. The sample gives 62,000 or so clones, more than 90% of which show up once; approximately 1.5% is in the top ten. The antigens of these receptors remain unknown. The sample consisted of unstimulated CD8+ T cells sorted from spleen or lymph node cells, taken before transplant. The receptors were sampled from a human donor who was the organ donor for an intestinal transplant.

The chain links TRBV4-3 to TRBJ2-1; possibly TRBD1 for D (5 bases). Germline V lookup: CDR1 LGHNA, CDR2 YSLEER. Trimming removed 0 bases from V and 4 bases from J, with 10 bases in between. This CDR3 has 15 amino acids. The CDR3 DNA reads TGCGCCAGCAGCCAAGATTATGACAGTTACAATGAGCAGTTCTTC. Its translation is CASSQDYDSYNEQFF.

The chain has TRBV10-2 and TRBJ2-5, with TRBD1 identical over 9 bases. The J segment lost 5 bases and the V segment lost 3 bases, leaving 10 bases of the junction unmatched. The germline CDR1 and CDR2 sequences are WSHSY and SAAADI. This CDR3 has 16 amino acids. The CDR3 protein is CASSDPQTGGWETQYF. The CDR3 DNA reads as TGCGCCAGCAGTGATCCCCAGACAGGGGGTTGGGAGACCCAGTACTTC.

The CDR3 region is CASGEGLRNLYEQYF. The CDR3 region has the DNA TGTGCCAGCGGCGAGGGTTTGCGGAACCTCTACGAGCAGTACTTC. This chain uses TRBV27 with TRBJ2-7, with a possible D match to TRBD2 (5 bases). With 8 bases removed from V and 3 bases from J, the gap between germline ends came to 20 bases. This CDR3 is built from 15 residues. Germline V lookup: CDR1 MNHEY, CDR2 SMNVEV (reference sequence).

The chain is built from TRBV6-5 and TRBJ1-2, with TRBD1 as a possible D gene (5 bases). This CDR3 spans 16 amino acids. The germline V gene encodes CDR1 MNHEY and CDR2 SVGAGI. V lost 1 base to trimming and J lost 0 bases, with 12 bases between them. This CDR3 is CASSYWVGGSNYGYTF. CDR3 sequence (DNA): TGTGCCAGCAGTTACTGGGTCGGGGGATCTAACTATGGCTACACCTTC.

The V and J genes are TRBV2 and TRBJ2-3, with 14 positions matching TRBD2. The germline CDR1 and CDR2 sequences are SNHLY and FYNNEI. V lost 6 bases, J lost 6 bases, and 5 bases stayed unmatched. The CDR3 loop spans 15 amino acids. Written as DNA, the CDR3 is TGTGCCAGCAGGGGGACTAGCGGGAGTAGGGATACGCAGTATTTT. Translation gives CASRGTSGSRDTQYF.

J is TRBJ2-7 and V is TRBV4-3; D uncertain. This CDR3 has 14 amino acids. CDR1 is LGHNA, CDR2 YSLEER, per germline. V dropped 3 bases and J dropped 2 bases, with 11 bases sitting between them. CDR3 sequence (DNA): TGCGCCAGCAGCCACACCCTAGGAACCTACGAGCAGTACTTC. It codes for CASSHTLGTYEQYF.

V gene TRBV7-9 combines with J gene TRBJ2-3, with 10 bases matching TRBD2. The CDR3 is 18 amino acids. J was trimmed by 4 bases and V by 6 bases; bases with no gene match: 16. Germline V gives CDR1 SEHNR, CDR2 FQNEAQ (reference sequence). The CDR3 loop is CASSPPLMTSGSADTQYF. The CDR3 DNA is TGTGCCAGCAGTCCACCTCTTATGACTAGCGGGTCCGCAGATACGCAGTATTTT.

The CDR3 region is CAWSVGTGNEQYF. The CDR3 DNA reads TGTGCCTGGAGTGTCGGGACAGGCAACGAGCAGTACTTC. The V and J genes are TRBV30 and TRBJ2-7; 8 bases line up with TRBD1. The ends lost 0 bases at V and 5 bases at J; junction bases unmatched: 3. Germline lookup yields CDR1 GTSNPN and CDR2 SVGIG (reference sequence). The CDR3 covers 13 residues.

The chain recombines TRBV7-6 with TRBJ2-1; D ambiguous. Deletions cut 5 bases from V and 0 bases from J, with 14 bases between. Germline V CDR1 and CDR2: SGHVS, FNYEAQ. The CDR3 spans 16 residues. In DNA, the CDR3 is TGTGCCAGCAGCCGTACCCGTGTTAGCTCCTACAATGAGCAGTTCTTC. It codes for CASSRTRVSSYNEQFF.

This sequence joins TRBV9 and TRBJ2-5; 7 bases agree with TRBD2. This CDR3 has 16 residues. Germline V gene sequence: CDR1 SGDLS, CDR2 YYNGEE. The V gene end was trimmed by 3 bases and the J gene end by 1 base; junction bases not matched to a gene: 9. In DNA form, the CDR3 reads TGTGCCAGCAGCGGGGAGAGGTGGGGGGGCCAAGAGACCCAGTACTTC. This translates into CASSGERWGGQETQYF.

This chain connects TRBV28 to TRBJ2-3, with D unclear. The CDR3 loop spans 14 amino acids. V was shortened by 3 bases and J by 2 bases, with 9 bases between the two germline ends. Germline loops: CDR1 MDHEN, CDR2 SYDVKM. The CDR3 loop reads CASSFQALTDTQYF. CDR3 DNA: TGTGCCAGCAGTTTCCAGGCCCTCACAGATACGCAGTATTTT.

This chain uses TRBV5-1 with TRBJ2-2; 8 nucleotides agree with TRBD2. This CDR3 spans 15 amino acids. V shed 7 bases and J 6 bases; nucleotides not matched to a gene: 11. Germline CDR1 reads SGHRS; CDR2 reads YFSETQ. DNA of the CDR3: TGCGCCAGCTGCGGGGGAAGCGGGAGTGCCGGGGAGCTGTTTTTT. Protein product: CASCGGSGSAGELFF.

The rearrangement joins TRBV19 to TRBJ1-5; 9 nucleotides line up with TRBD1. Losses at the gene ends were 9 bases for V and 0 bases for J; bases not matched to a gene: 12. The CDR3 is 17 amino acids. Germline CDR1 is LNHDA and CDR2 is SQIVND (reference sequence). The CDR3 loop is CASGIGTGIYSNQPQHF. The CDR3 coding sequence is TGTGCCAGCGGGATAGGGACAGGGATTTATAGCAATCAGCCCCAGCATTTT.

The chain employs TRBV9 and TRBJ2-1, with a possible D match to TRBD2 (5 bases). Trimming took off 5 bases at V and 2 bases at J, with 8 bases between the two ends. Germline V lookup: CDR1 SGDLS, CDR2 YYNGEE. This CDR3 has 13 residues. CDR3 DNA sequence: TGTGCCAGCAGTAATAGCGCCTACAATGAGCAGTTCTTC. Amino acids: CASSNSAYNEQFF.

J is TRBJ2-5 and V is TRBV28, with a tentative D call TRBD2 (5 bases). The CDR3 consists of 13 residues. The V and J ends lost 6 bases and 5 bases respectively, with 13 bases between them. CDR1 and CDR2 (germline): MDHEN, SYDVKM. CDR3 amino acids: CASRALGRETQYF. The CDR3 DNA is TGTGCCAGCAGGGCACTAGGCCGGGAGACCCAGTACTTC. Variable domain in full (rest from reference TRBV28 and TRBJ2-5): DVKVTQSSRYLVKRTGEKVFLECVQDMDHENMFWYRQDPGLGLRLIYFSYDVKMKEKGDIPEGYSVSREKKERFSLILESASTNQTSMYLCASRALGRETQYFGPGTRLLVL.

The rearrangement links TRBV5-4 to TRBJ2-3; D is unclear. The CDR3 covers 12 residues. V lost 4 bases, J lost 3 bases, and 6 bases lay in between. Germline CDR1 is SGHNT and CDR2 is YYREEE (reference sequence). The CDR3 region is CASSLITDTQYF. The CDR3 DNA sequence: TGTGCCAGCAGCCTTATAACAGATACGCAGTATTTT.

V usage is TRBV27 and J usage is TRBJ2-1; possibly TRBD2 for D (5 bases). V was cut by 0 bases and J by 8 bases, with 11 bases left in between. CDR3 length equals 14 residues. Germline CDR1 and CDR2: MNHEY and SMNVEV (reference sequence). In DNA, the CDR3 is TGTGCCAGCAGTTTATCGAGAGGGTACGATGAGCAGTTCTTC. Translated, it gives CASSLSRGYDEQFF.

V and J are TRBV4-1 and TRBJ2-7, with 8 bases identical to TRBD2. This CDR3 is 15 amino acids long. Germline trimming cut 0 bases from V and 3 bases from J; bases unmatched to any gene: 4. Germline CDR1 and CDR2: MGHRA and YSYEKL. Written as DNA, the CDR3 is TGCGCCAGCAGCCAAGATCGTAGCGGGGTCTACGAGCAGTACTTC. Protein product: CASSQDRSGVYEQYF.

The chain has TRBV7-6 and TRBJ2-7, with 7 bases matching TRBD1. This CDR3 contains 14 residues. Germline CDR1 is SGHVS and CDR2 is FNYEAQ. The ends lost 5 bases at V and 3 bases at J; junction bases unmatched: 7. CDR3 nucleotide sequence: TGTGCCAGCAGCGCCCGGGACAGTCACTACGAGCAGTACTTC. Amino acids: CASSARDSHYEQYF.